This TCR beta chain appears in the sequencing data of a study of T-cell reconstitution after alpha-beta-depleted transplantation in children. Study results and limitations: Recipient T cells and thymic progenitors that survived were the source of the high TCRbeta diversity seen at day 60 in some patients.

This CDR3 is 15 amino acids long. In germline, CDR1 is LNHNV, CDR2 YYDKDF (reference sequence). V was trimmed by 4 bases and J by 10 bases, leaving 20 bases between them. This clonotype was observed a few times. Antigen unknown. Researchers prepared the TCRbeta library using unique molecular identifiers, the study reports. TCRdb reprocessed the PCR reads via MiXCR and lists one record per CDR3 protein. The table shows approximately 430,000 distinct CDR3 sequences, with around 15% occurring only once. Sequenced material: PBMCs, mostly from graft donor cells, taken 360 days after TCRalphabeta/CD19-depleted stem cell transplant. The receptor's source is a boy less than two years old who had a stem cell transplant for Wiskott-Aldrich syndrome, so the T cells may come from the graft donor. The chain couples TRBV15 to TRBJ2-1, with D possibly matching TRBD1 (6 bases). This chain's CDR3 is CATSNFGQGSREQFF. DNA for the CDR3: TGTGCCACCAGCAACTTTGGGCAGGGGTCAAGGGAGCAGTTCTTC.